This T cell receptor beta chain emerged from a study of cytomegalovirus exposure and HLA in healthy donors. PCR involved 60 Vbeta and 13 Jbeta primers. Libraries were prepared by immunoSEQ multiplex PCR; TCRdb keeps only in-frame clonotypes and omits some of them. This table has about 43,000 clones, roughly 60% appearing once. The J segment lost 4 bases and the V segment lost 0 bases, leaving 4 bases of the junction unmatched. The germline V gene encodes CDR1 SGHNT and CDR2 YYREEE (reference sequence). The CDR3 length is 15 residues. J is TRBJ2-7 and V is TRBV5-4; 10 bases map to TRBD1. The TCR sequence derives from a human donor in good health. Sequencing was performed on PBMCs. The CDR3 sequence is CASSLGQGAQYEQYF. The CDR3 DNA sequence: TGTGCCAGCAGCTTGGGACAGGGGGCCCAGTACGAGCAGTACTTC. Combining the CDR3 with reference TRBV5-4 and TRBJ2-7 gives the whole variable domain ETGVTQSPTHLIKTRGQQVTLRCSSQSGHNTVSWYQQALGQGPQFIFQYYREEENGRGNFPPRFSGLQFPNYSSELNVNALELDDSALYLCASSLGQGAQYEQYFGPGTRLTVT.